Given below is one TCR beta chain in context. This sample is part of a study of blood T cell repertoires in COVID-19. Study details: Sample material is recorded as cDNA or gDNA derived from T cells, B-cell-depleted T cells, or PBMCs.

Participant-given clinical history determined each cohort assignment. Per germline, CDR1 LNHDA and CDR2 SQIVND (reference sequence). The CDR3 is 12 residues long. Losses at the gene ends were 8 bases for V and 8 bases for J; bases not matched to a gene: 2. The assay was immunoSEQ multiplex PCR, and TCRdb's table has in-frame clones only and misses some. The sample consists of around 140,000 clones, 84% of them appearing once. The gene calls are TRBV19 and TRBJ1-6, with TRBD1 identical over 8 bases. The origin of this receptor is a man aged 35-49 years with acute COVID-19. What was sequenced was PBMCs or T cells enriched from blood (not recorded which). In DNA form, the CDR3 reads TGTGCCAGTGGGGGACAGGATTCACCCCTCCACTTT. It translates to CASGGQDSPLHF.